This T cell receptor (beta chain) appears in the sequencing data of a study of long-term antiretroviral therapy in people with HIV. With 2 bases removed from V and 3 bases from J, the gap between germline ends came to 13 bases. This CDR3 has 15 amino acids. The germline V gene encodes CDR1 MNHEY and CDR2 SMNVEV (reference sequence). Version v3.0 of the immunoSEQ assay ran at survey level. Method: immunoSEQ multiplex PCR; TCRdb's copy keeps in-frame clones and lacks some. The sample carries around 13,000 clones, 80% to 90% recorded once. Sequenced material: unsorted PBMCs, taken 0.4 years after starting antiretroviral therapy. The V and J genes are TRBV27 and TRBJ1-1; tentative D call: TRBD1 (6 bases). This clonotype was sampled from a young man with HIV. CDR3 coding DNA: TGTGCCAGCAGTTTAAGATCCAGGGGAGACACTGAAGCTTTCTTT. This translates into CASSLRSRGDTEAFF.